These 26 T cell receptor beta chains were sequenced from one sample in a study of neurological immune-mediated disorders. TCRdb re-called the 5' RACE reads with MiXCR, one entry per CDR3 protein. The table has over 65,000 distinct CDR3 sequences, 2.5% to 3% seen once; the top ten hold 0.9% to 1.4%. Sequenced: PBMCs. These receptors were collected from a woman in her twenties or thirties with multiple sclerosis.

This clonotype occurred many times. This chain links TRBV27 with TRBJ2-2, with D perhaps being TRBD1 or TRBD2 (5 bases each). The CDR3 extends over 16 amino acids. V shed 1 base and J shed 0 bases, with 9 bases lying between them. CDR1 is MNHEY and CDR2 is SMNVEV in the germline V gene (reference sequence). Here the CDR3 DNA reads TGTGCCAGCAGTTTATTGGGACCCCCGAACACCGGGGAGCTGTTTTTT. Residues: CASSLLGPPNTGELFF.

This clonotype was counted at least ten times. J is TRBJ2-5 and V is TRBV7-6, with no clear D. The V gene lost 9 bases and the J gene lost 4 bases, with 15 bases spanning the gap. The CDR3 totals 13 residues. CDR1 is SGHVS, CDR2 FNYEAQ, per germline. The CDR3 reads CASRRIGGETQYF. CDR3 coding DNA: TGTGCCAGTAGGCGGATAGGCGGAGAGACCCAGTACTTC.

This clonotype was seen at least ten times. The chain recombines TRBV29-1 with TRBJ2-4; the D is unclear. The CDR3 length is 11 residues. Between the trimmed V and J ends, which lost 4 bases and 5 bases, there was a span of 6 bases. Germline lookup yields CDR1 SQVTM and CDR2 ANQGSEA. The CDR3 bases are TGCAGCGTTGGAGGAGAAAACATTCAGTACTTC. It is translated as CSVGGENIQYF.

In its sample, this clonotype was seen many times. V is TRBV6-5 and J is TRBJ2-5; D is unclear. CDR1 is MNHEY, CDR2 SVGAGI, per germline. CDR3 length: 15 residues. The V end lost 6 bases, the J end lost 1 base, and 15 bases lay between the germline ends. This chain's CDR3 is CASSAGGTIQETQYF. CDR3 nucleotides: TGTGCCAGCAGCGCCGGCGGTACGATCCAAGAGACCCAGTACTTC.

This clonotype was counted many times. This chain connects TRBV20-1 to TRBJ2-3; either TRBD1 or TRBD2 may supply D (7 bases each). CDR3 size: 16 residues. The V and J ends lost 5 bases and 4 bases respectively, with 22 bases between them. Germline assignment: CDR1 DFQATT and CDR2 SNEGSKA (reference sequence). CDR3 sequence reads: CSARLPGRDSSDTQYF. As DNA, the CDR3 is TGCAGTGCTCGACTCCCTGGGAGGGACAGCTCAGATACGCAGTATTTT.

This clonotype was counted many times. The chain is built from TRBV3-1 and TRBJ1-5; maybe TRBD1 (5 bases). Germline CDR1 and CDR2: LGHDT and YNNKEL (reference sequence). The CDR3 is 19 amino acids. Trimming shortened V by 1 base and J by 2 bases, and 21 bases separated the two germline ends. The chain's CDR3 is CASSQGSWQGFPRNQPQHF. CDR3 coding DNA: TGTGCCAGCAGCCAAGGTAGTTGGCAGGGATTCCCCCGCAATCAGCCCCAGCATTTT.

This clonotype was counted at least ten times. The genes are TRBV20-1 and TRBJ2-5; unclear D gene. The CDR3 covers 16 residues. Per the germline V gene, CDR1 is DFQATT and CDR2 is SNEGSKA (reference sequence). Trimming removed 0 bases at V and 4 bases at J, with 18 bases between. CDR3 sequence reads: CSARDSVRSLPETQYF. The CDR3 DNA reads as TGCAGTGCTAGAGATTCGGTCAGGAGTCTTCCAGAGACCCAGTACTTC.

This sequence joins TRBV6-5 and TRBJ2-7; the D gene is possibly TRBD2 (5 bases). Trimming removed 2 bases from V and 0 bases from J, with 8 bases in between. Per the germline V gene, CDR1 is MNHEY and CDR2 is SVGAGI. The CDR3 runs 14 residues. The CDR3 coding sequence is TGTGCCAGCAGTTACACTAGTACCTCCTACGAGCAGTACTTC. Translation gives CASSYTSTSYEQYF.

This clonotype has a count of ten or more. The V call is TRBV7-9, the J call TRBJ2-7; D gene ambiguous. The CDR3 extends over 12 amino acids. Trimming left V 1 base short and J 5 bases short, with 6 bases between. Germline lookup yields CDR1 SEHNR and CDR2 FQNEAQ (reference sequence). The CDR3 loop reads CASSLGLDEQYF. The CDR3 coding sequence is TGTGCCAGCAGCTTAGGCCTGGACGAGCAGTACTTC.

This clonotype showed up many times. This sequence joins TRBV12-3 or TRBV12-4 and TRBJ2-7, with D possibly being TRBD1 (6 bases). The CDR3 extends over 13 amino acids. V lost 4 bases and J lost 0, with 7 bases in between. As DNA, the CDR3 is TGTGCCAGCAGTTCGGGACACTCCTACGAGCAGTACTTC. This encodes CASSSGHSYEQYF.

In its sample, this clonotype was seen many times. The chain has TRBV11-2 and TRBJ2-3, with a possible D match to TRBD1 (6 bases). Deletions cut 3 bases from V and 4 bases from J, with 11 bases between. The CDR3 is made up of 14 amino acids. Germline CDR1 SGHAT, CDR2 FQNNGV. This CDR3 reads CASSFQGGADTQYF. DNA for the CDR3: TGTGCCAGCAGCTTTCAAGGGGGAGCAGATACGCAGTATTTT.

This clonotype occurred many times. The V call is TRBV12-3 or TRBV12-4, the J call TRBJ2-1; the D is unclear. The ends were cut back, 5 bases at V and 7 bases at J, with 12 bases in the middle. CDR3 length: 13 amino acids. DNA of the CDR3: TGTGCCAGCAGTCTTCCCGAGAATAATGAGCAGTTCTTC. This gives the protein CASSLPENNEQFF.

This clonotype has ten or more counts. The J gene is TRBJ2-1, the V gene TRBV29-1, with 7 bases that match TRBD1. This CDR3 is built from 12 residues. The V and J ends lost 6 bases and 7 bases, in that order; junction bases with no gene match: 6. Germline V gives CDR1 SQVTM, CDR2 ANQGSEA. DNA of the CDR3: TGCAGCGTCCTGACAGGGACGAATGAGCAGTTCTTC. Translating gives CSVLTGTNEQFF.

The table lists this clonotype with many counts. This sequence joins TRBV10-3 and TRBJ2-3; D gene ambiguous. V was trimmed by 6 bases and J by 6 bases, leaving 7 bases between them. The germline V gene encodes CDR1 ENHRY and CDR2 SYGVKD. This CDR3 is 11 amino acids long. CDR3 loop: CAISPRDTQYF. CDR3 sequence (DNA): TGTGCCATCAGCCCCAGGGATACGCAGTATTTT.

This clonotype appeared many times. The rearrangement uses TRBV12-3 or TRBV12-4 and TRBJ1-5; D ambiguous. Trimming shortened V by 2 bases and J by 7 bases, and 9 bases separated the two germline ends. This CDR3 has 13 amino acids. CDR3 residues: CASSLTRHQPQHF. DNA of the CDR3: TGTGCCAGCAGTTTAACCCGACACCAGCCCCAGCATTTT.

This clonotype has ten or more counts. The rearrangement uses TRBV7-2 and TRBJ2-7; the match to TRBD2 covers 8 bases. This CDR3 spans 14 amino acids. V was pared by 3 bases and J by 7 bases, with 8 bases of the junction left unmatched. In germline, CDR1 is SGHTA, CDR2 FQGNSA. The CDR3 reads CASSFQREKWEQYF. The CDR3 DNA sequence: TGTGCCAGCAGCTTCCAGCGGGAGAAGTGGGAGCAGTACTTC.

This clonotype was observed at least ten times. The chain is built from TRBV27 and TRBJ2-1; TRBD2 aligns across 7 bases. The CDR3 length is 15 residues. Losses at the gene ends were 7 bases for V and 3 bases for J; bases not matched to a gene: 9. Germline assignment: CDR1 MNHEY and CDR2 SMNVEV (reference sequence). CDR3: CASTVSGTGYNEQFF. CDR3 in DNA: TGTGCCAGCACCGTGAGCGGGACGGGCTACAATGAGCAGTTCTTC.

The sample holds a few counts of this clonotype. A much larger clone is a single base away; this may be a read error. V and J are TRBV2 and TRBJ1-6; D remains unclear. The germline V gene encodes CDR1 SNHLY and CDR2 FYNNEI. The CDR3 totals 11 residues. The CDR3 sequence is CASSANSPLNF. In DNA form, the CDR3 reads TGTGCCAGCAGTGCCAATTCACCCCTCAACTTT.

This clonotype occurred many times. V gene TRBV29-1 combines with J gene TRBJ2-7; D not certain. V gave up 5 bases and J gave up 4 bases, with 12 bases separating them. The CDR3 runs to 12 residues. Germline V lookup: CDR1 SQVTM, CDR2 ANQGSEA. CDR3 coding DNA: TGCAGCGTTATCTTGAAACCTTACGAGCAGTACTTC. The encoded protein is CSVILKPYEQYF.

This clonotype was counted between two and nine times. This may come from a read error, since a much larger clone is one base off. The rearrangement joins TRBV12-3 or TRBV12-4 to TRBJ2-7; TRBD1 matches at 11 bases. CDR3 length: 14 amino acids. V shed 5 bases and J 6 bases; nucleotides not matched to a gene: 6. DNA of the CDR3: TGTGCCAGCAGTAAGGGGGACAGGGGGTCCGAGCAGTACTTC. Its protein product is CASSKGDRGSEQYF.

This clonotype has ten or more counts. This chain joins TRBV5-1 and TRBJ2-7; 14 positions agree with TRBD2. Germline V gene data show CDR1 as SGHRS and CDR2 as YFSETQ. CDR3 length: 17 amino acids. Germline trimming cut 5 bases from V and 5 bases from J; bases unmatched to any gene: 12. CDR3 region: CASSHAGGTSGSDEQYF. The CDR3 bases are TGCGCCAGCAGTCATGCAGGCGGGACTAGCGGGAGTGACGAGCAGTACTTC.

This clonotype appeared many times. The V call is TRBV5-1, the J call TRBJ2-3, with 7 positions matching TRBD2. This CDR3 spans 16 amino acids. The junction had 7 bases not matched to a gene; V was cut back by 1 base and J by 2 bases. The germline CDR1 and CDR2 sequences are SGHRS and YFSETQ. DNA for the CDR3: TGCGCCAGCAGCTTGCGCGGGAGAGGTGCCACAGATACGCAGTATTTT. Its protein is CASSLRGRGATDTQYF. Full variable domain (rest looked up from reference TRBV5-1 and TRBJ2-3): KAGVTQTPRYLIKTRGQQVTLSCSPISGHRSVSWYQQTPGQGLQFLFEYFSETQRNKGNFPGRFSGRQFSNSRSEMNVSTLELGDSALYLCASSLRGRGATDTQYFGPGTRLTVL.

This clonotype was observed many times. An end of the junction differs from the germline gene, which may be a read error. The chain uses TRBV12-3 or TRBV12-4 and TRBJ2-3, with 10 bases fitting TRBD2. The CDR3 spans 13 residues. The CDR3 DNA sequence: TGTGCCAGCAGTTTGGTCCAGCGGGAGGGCCAAACTTTT. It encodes CASSLVQREGQTF.

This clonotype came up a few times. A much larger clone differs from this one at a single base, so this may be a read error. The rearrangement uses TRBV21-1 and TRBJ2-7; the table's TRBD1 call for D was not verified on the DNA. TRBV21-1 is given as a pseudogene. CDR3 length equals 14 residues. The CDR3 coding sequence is TGTGCCAGGGTTCCGGGAAAGGGTCTCTACGAGCAGTACTTC. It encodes CARVPGKGLYEQYF.

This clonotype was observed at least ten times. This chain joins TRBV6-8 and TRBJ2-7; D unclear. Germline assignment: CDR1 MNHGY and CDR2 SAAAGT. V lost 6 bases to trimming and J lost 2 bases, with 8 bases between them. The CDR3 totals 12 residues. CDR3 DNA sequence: TGTGCCAGCAGATGTTTACCCTACGAGCAGTACTTC. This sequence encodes CASRCLPYEQYF.

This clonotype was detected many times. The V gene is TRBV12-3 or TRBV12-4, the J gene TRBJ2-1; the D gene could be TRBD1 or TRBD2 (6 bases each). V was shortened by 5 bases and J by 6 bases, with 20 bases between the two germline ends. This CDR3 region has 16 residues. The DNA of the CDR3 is TGTGCCAGCAGTCCCGGGGGCGGAATTCAAGGCAATGAGCAGTTCTTC. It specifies CASSPGGGIQGNEQFF.